This T cell receptor beta chain was found in a study of T cells in Graves' hyperthyroidism and ophthalmopathy. The wider study: Peripheral blood sampling occurred at initial diagnosis, before any treatment.

CDR1 is PRHDT and CDR2 is FYEKMQ in the germline V gene (reference sequence). This CDR3 has 14 residues. V shed 4 bases and J 6 bases; nucleotides not matched to a gene: 6. From RNA transcripts, TCR beta CDR3 regions were amplified. During a first-round RT-PCR of the TCR CDR3, the HTBI primer set was used. TCRdb re-derived calls from the multiplex PCR reads in MiXCR, one entry per CDR3 protein. Of 200,000 to 250,000 distinct CDR3 sequences listed, approximately 24% were seen once; the top ten hold roughly 32%. Sample: blood. This chain connects TRBV13 to TRBJ2-7; 10 bases map to TRBD2. This TCR derives from a woman aged 40 to 50 with Graves' ophthalmopathy. The CDR3 here is CASSSSGRAAEQYF. CDR3 nucleotides: TGTGCCAGCAGCTCCAGCGGGAGGGCCGCCGAGCAGTACTTC. The full variable domain, its missing parts supplied by reference TRBV13 and TRBJ2-7, is AAGVIQSPRHLIKEKRETATLKCYPIPRHDTVYWYQQGPGQDPQFLISFYEKMQSDKGSIPDRFSAQQFSDYHSELNMSSLELGDSALYFCASSSSGRAAEQYFGPGTRLTVT.